Below, 2 T cell receptor beta chains from the same sample are listed, as sequenced in a study of T cell responses to AZD1222 COVID-19 vaccine. This table comes from immunoSEQ multiplex PCR, and its TCRdb copy is limited to in-frame clones, with some not included. The sample has some 88,000 clones, roughly 94% seen once; the top ten hold 5% to 6.5%. The sequencing used peripheral blood, collected on day 0 of AZD1222 vaccination. These receptors were collected from an adult in good health.

V usage is TRBV6-1 and J usage is TRBJ1-5; D remains ambiguous. V lost 1 base to trimming and J lost 1 base, with 11 bases between them. This CDR3 region has 16 residues. The germline V gene encodes CDR1 MNHNS and CDR2 SASEGT. CDR3 residues: CASSEVGRLSNQPQHF. CDR3 nucleotides: TGTGCCAGCAGTGAAGTAGGCCGGCTCAGCAATCAGCCCCAGCATTTT.

V is TRBV9 and J is TRBJ2-2; D not resolved. V was cut by 0 bases and J by 5 bases, with 5 bases left in between. The CDR3 runs to 13 residues. Germline-derived CDR1 and CDR2 are SGDLS and YYNGEE. In nucleotides, the CDR3 is TGTGCCAGCAGCGTAGGGGGAACCGGGGAGCTGTTTTTT. This codes for CASSVGGTGELFF. Combining the CDR3 with reference TRBV9 and TRBJ2-2 gives the whole variable domain DSGVTQTPKHLITATGQRVTLRCSPRSGDLSVYWYQQSLDQGLQFLIQYYNGEERAKGNILERFSAQQFPDLHSELNLSSLELGDSALYFCASSVGGTGELFFGEGSRLTVL.